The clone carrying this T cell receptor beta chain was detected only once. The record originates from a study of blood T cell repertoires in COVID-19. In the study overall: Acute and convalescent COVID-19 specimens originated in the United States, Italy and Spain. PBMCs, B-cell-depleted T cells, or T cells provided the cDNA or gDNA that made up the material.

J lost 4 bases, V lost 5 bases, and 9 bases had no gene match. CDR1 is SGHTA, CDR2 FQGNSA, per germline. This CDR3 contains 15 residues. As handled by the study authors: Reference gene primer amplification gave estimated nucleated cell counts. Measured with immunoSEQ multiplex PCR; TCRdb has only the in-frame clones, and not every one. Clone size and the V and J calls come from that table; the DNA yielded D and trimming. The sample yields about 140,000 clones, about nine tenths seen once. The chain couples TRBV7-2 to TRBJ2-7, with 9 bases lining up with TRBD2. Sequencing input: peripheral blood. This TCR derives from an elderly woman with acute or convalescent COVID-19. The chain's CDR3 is CASSALRGGVYEQYF. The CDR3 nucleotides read TGTGCCAGCAGCGCACTACGCGGGGGGGTGTACGAGCAGTACTTC.